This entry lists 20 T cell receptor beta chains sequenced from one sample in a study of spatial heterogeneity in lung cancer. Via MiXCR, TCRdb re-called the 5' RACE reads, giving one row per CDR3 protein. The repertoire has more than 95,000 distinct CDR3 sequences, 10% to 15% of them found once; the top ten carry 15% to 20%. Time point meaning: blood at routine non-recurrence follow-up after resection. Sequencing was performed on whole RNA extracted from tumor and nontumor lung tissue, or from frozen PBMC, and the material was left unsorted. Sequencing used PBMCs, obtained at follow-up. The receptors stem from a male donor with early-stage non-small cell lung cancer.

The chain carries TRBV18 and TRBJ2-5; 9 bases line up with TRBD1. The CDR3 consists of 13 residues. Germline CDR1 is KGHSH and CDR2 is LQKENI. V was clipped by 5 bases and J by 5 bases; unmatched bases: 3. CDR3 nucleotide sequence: TGTGCCAGCTCAAAGGACAGGGGTGAGACCCAGTACTTC. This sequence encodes CASSKDRGETQYF.

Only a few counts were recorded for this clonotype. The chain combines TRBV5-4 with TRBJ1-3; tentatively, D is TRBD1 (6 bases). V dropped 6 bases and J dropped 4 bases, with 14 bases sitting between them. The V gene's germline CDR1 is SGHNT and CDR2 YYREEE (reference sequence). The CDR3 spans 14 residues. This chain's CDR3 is CASNTQGTGNTIYF. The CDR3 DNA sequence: TGTGCCAGCAACACACAGGGTACGGGAAACACCATATATTTT.

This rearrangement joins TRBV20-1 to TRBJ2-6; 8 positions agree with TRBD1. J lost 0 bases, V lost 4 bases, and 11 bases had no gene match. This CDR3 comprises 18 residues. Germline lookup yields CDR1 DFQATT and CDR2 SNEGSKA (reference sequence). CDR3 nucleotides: TGCAGTGCTAAAAATACAGGGGGTGTCTTCTCTGGGGCCAACGTCCTGACTTTC. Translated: CSAKNTGGVFSGANVLTF.

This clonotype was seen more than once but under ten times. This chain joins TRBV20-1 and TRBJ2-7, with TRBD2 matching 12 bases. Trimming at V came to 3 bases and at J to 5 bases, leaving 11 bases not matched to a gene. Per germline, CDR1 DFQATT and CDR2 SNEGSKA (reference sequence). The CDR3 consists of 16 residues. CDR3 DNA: TGCAGTGCTAGCCGACTAGCGGGGGCGCCTCAAGACGAGCAGTACTTC. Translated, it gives CSASRLAGAPQDEQYF.

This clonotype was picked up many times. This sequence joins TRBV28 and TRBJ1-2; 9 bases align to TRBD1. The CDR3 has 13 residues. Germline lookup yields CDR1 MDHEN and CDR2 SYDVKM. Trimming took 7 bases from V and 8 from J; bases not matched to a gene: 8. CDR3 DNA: TGTGCCAGCAACGACAGGGGGAGGGAGGGCTACACCTTC. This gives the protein CASNDRGREGYTF.

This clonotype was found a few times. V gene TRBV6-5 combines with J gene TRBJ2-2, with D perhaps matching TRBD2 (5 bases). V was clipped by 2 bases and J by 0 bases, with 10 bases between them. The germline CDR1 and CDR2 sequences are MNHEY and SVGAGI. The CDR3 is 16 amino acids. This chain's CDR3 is CASSYGEIANTGELFF. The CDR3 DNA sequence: TGTGCCAGCAGTTACGGGGAGATCGCGAACACCGGGGAGCTGTTTTTT.

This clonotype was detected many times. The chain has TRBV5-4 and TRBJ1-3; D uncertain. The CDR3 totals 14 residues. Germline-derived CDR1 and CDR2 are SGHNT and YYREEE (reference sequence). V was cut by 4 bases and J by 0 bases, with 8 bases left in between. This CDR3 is CASSPTSSGNTIYF. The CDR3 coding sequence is TGTGCCAGCAGCCCCACAAGCTCTGGAAACACCATATATTTT. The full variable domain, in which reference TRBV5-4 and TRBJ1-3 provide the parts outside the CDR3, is ETGVTQSPTHLIKTRGQQVTLRCSSQSGHNTVSWYQQALGQGPQFIFQYYREEENGRGNFPPRFSGLQFPNYSSELNVNALELDDSALYLCASSPTSSGNTIYFGEGSWLTVV.

The CDR3 loop is CSARDLRTGEETQYF. Here the CDR3 DNA reads TGCAGTGCTAGAGATCTCCGGACAGGGGAAGAGACCCAGTACTTC. V and J are TRBV20-1 and TRBJ2-5; 9 bases match TRBD1. The CDR3 extends over 15 amino acids. In germline, CDR1 is DFQATT, CDR2 SNEGSKA (reference sequence). V lost 0 bases and J lost 3; bases outside the gene matches: 5.

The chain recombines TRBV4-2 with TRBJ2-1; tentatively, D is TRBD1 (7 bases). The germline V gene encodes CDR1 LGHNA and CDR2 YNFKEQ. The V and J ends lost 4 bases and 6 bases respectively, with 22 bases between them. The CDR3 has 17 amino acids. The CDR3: CASSPRQGLAFSNEQFF. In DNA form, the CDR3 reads TGTGCCAGCAGCCCTAGACAGGGACTCGCTTTCTCCAATGAGCAGTTCTTC.

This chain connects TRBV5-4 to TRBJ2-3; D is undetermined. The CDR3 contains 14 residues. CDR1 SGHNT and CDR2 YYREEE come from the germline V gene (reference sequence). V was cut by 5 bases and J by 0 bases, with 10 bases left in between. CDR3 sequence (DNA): TGTGCCAGCAGTCCCCCTCGAAGCACAGATACGCAGTATTTT. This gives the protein CASSPPRSTDTQYF.

This chain's CDR3 is CASSLAQGSWNIQYF. CDR3 nucleotides: TGTGCCAGCAGCTTAGCCCAGGGTAGTTGGAACATTCAGTACTTC. The genes are TRBV11-2 and TRBJ2-4; D perhaps matches TRBD1 (5 bases). The CDR3 consists of 15 residues. Germline V gene sequence: CDR1 SGHAT, CDR2 FQNNGV. Trimming shortened V by 1 base and J by 7 bases, and 14 bases separated the two germline ends.

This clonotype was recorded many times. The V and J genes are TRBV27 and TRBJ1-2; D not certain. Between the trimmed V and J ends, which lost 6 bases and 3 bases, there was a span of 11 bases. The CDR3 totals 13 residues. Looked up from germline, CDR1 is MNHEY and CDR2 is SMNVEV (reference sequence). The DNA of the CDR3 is TGTGCCAGCAGGCCCAGAATCGACTATGGCTACACCTTC. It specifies CASRPRIDYGYTF.

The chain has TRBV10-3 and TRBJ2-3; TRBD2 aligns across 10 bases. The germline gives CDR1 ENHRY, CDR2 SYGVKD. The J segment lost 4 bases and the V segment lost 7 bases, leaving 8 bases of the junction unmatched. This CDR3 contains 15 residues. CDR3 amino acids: CAIKSGGAGADTQYF. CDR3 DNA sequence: TGTGCCATCAAAAGCGGGGGGGCAGGGGCAGATACGCAGTATTTT.

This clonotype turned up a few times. For the CDR3, the DNA is TGTGCCAGCAGCCTTCGACCACCCTTAGGGACTAATGAAAAACTGTTTTTT. It codes for CASSLRPPLGTNEKLFF. V usage is TRBV6-5 and J usage is TRBJ1-4; D gene uncertain. In germline, CDR1 is MNHEY, CDR2 SVGAGI. CDR3 length equals 17 residues. Trimming shortened V by 6 bases and J by 2 bases, and 19 bases separated the two germline ends.

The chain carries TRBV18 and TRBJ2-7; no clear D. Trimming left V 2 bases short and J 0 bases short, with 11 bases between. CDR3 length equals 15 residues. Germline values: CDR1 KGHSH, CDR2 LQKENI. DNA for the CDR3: TGTGCCAGCTCACCAAATACCCTTGCCTCCTACGAGCAGTACTTC. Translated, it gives CASSPNTLASYEQYF. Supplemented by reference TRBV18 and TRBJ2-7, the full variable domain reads NAGVMQNPRHLVRRRGQEARLRCSPMKGHSHVYWYRQLPEEGLKFMVYLQKENIIDESGMPKERFSAEFPKEGPSILRIQQVVRGDSAAYFCASSPNTLASYEQYFGPGTRLTVT.

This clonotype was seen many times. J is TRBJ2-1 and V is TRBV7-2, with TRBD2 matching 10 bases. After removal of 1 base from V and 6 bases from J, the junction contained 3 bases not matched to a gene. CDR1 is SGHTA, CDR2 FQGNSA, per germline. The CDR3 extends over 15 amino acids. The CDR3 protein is CASSLGGTSVNEQFF. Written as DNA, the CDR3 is TGTGCCAGCAGCTTAGGGGGGACTAGCGTCAATGAGCAGTTCTTC.

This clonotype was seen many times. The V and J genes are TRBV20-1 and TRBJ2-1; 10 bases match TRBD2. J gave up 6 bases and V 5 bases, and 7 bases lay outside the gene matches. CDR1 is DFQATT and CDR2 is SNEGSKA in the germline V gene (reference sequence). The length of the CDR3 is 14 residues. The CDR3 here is CSAYSGGPSNEQFF. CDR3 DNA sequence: TGCAGTGCTTATAGCGGGGGGCCTTCCAATGAGCAGTTCTTC.

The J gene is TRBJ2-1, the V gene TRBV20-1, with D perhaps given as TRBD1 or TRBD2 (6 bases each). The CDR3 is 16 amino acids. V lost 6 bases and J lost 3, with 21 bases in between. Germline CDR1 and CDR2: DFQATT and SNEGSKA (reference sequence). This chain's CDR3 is CSANQASRGGYNEQFF. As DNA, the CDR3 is TGCAGTGCAAACCAAGCATCCAGGGGAGGCTACAATGAGCAGTTCTTC.

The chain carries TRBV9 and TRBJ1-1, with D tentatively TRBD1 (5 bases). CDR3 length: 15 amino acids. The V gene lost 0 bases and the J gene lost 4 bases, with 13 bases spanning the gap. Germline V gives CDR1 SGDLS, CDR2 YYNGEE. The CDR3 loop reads CASSVGTPQGTEAFF. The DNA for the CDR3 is TGTGCCAGCAGCGTAGGGACCCCCCAGGGCACTGAAGCTTTCTTT.

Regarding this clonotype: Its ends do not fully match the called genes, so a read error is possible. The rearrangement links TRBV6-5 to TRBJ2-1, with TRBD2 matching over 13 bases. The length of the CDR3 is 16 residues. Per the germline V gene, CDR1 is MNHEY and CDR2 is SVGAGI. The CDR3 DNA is TGTACCAGCAGTTCCCCTCGACTAGCGGGGGGCAATGAGCAGTTCTTC. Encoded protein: CTSSSPRLAGGNEQFF.